Included here is one TCR beta chain sequence, with context. Its target is not known. Produced via immunoSEQ multiplex PCR; TCRdb's table is partial and in-frame only. This table holds some 130,000 clones, around 84% found once. This record comes from a study of T cell responses to AZD1222 COVID-19 vaccine. Overall study results and limits: Most donors were white British, females outnumbered males, and clonal diversity was possibly underestimated. Researchers took repertoire samples only after the peak T cell response had come.

Trimming left V 2 bases short and J 4 bases short, with 15 bases between. This CDR3 is built from 16 residues. Germline CDR1 LNHNV, CDR2 YYDKDF (reference sequence). The rearrangement links TRBV15 to TRBJ1-5; the D gene is possibly TRBD1 (5 bases). The source of this sequence is an adult in good health. Sequencing used peripheral blood, obtained on day 0 of AZD1222 vaccination. In DNA, the CDR3 is TGTGCCACCAGCAGACAACAGGTCGTTCGGAATCAGCCCCAGCATTTT. It yields the protein CATSRQQVVRNQPQHF.